This T cell receptor beta chain is from a study of T cells in Graves' hyperthyroidism and ophthalmopathy. Ten or more counts support this clonotype. This CDR3 is 13 amino acids long. Per the germline V gene, CDR1 is MNHEY and CDR2 is SVGEGT. The ends were cut back, 5 bases at V and 2 bases at J, with 6 bases in the middle. Amplified regions were TCR beta CDR3 sequences from RNA transcripts. An initial round of RT-PCR targeting the TCR CDR3 relied on the HTBI primer set. A single record per CDR3 protein comes from TCRdb applying MiXCR to the multiplex PCR reads. The table has about half a million distinct CDR3 sequences, approximately 22% seen once.

The clonotype was recovered from a woman aged 70 to 79 with Graves' ophthalmopathy. The chain links TRBV6-2 or TRBV6-3 to TRBJ2-2; D gene uncertain. The sample comprised blood. The CDR3 DNA reads TGTGCCAGCAGTGACCATAACACCGGGGAGCTGTTTTTT. Its protein is CASSDHNTGELFF.